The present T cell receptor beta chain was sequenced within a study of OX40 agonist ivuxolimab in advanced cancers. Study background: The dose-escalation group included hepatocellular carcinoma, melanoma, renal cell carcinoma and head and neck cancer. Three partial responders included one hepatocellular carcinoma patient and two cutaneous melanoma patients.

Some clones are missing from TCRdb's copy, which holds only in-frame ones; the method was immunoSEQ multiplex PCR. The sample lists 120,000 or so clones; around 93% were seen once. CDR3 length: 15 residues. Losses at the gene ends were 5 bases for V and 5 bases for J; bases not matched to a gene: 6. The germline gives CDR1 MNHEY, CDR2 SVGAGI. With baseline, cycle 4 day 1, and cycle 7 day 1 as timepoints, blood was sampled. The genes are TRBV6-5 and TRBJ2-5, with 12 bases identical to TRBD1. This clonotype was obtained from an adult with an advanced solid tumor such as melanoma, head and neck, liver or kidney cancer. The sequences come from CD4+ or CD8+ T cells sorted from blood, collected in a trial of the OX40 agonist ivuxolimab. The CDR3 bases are TGTGCCAGCAGTACCCGGGACAGGGGGCGGGAGACCCAGTACTTC. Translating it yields CASSTRDRGRETQYF.